The subject of this entry is one T cell receptor beta chain. This specimen belongs to a study of CD8 T cells in Susac syndrome. Reverse transcription of about 0.45 to 1 ug RNA used random hexamers. TCR beta CDR3 was amplified by immunoSEQ multiplex PCR. This amplification extended across 54 Vbeta and 13 Jbeta segments. TCRdb processed the immunoSEQ multiplex PCR reads anew with MiXCR; each CDR3 protein has one entry. In the table there are roughly 300,000 distinct CDR3 sequences, roughly 84% of which are singletons. In germline, CDR1 is MNHEY, CDR2 SMNVEV (reference sequence). The CDR3 loop spans 17 amino acids. V lost 5 bases, J lost 3 bases, and 21 bases lay in between. Sequencing of TCR beta was carried out in blood CD8+ and CD4+ T cells. The multiple sclerosis control group was made up of treatment-naive patients with stable or active relapsing-remitting disease. Negative isolation yielded CD8+ and CD4+ T cells; FACS enriched TEMRA cells.

Specimen: CD8+ T cells from PBMCs. The clonotype comes from a human donor with multiple sclerosis. The chain couples TRBV27 to TRBJ2-3, with D unresolved. Here the CDR3 reads CASSRPNSLPGTDTQYF. CDR3 in DNA: TGTGCCAGCAGTCGTCCCAACTCTCTTCCCGGGACAGATACGCAGTATTTT.